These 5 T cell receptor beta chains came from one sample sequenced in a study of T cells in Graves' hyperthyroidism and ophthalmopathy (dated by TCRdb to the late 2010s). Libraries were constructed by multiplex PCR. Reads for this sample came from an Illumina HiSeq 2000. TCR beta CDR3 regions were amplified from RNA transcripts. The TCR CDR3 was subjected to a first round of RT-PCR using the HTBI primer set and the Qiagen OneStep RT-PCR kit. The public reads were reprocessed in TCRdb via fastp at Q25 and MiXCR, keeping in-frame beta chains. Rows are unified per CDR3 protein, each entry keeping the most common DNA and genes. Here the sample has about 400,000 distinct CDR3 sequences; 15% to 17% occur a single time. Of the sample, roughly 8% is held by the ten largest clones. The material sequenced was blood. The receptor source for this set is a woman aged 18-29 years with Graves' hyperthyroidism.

The CDR3 protein is CASSEEGGTGVNQPQHF. CDR3 nucleotides: TGTGCCAGCAGTGAAGAGGGCGGGACAGGGGTCAATCAGCCCCAGCATTTT. This chain links TRBV6-1 with TRBJ1-5; 10 bases map to TRBD1. Germline CDR1 and CDR2: MNHNS and SASEGT. CDR3 length equals 17 residues. V gave up 1 base and J gave up 3 bases; unmatched junction bases: 6.

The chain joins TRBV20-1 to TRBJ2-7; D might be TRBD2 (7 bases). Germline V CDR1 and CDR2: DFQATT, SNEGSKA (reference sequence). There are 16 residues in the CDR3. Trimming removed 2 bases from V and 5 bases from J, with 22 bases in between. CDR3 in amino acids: CSARYTMGGGGNEQYF. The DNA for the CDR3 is TGCAGTGCTAGATATACTATGGGGGGGGGCGGTAACGAGCAGTACTTC.

The CDR3 sequence is CSARTDYNEQFF. The CDR3 nucleotides read TGCAGCGCACGGACGGATTACAATGAGCAGTTCTTC. This chain links TRBV29-1 with TRBJ2-1; no clear D. The CDR3 runs 12 residues. V was trimmed by 7 bases and J by 4 bases, leaving 11 bases between them. Germline V gene data show CDR1 as SQVTM and CDR2 as ANQGSEA.

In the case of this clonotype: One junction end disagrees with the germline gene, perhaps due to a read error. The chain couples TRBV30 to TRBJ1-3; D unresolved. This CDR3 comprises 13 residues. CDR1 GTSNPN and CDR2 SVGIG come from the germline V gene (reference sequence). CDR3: CAWSSGSGNTTYF. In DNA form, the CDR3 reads TGTGCCTGGAGTAGCGGGTCTGGAAACACCACATATTTT.

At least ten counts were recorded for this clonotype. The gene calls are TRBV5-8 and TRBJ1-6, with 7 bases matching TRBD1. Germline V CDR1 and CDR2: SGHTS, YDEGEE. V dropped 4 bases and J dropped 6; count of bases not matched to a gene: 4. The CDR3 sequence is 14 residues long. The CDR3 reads CASSVGQINSPLHF. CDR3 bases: TGTGCCAGCAGCGTGGGACAGATTAATTCACCCCTCCACTTT.